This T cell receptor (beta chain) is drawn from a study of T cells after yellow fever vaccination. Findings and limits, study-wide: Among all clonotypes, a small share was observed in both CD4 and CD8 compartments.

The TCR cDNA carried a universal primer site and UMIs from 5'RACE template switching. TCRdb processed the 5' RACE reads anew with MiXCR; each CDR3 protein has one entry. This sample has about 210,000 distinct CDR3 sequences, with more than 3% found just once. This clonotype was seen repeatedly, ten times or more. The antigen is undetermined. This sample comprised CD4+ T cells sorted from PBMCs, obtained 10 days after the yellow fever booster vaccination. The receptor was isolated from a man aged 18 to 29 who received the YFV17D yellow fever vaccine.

The CDR3 bases are TGCGCCAGCGAGAGGGGGCAGGGCGGAGACGAGCAGTACTTC. The encoded protein is CASERGQGGDEQYF. This chain joins TRBV5-1 and TRBJ2-7; 7 positions agree with TRBD1. J lost 5 bases, V lost 7 bases, and 12 bases had no gene match. The CDR3 loop spans 14 amino acids. CDR1 and CDR2 (germline): SGHRS, YFSETQ.